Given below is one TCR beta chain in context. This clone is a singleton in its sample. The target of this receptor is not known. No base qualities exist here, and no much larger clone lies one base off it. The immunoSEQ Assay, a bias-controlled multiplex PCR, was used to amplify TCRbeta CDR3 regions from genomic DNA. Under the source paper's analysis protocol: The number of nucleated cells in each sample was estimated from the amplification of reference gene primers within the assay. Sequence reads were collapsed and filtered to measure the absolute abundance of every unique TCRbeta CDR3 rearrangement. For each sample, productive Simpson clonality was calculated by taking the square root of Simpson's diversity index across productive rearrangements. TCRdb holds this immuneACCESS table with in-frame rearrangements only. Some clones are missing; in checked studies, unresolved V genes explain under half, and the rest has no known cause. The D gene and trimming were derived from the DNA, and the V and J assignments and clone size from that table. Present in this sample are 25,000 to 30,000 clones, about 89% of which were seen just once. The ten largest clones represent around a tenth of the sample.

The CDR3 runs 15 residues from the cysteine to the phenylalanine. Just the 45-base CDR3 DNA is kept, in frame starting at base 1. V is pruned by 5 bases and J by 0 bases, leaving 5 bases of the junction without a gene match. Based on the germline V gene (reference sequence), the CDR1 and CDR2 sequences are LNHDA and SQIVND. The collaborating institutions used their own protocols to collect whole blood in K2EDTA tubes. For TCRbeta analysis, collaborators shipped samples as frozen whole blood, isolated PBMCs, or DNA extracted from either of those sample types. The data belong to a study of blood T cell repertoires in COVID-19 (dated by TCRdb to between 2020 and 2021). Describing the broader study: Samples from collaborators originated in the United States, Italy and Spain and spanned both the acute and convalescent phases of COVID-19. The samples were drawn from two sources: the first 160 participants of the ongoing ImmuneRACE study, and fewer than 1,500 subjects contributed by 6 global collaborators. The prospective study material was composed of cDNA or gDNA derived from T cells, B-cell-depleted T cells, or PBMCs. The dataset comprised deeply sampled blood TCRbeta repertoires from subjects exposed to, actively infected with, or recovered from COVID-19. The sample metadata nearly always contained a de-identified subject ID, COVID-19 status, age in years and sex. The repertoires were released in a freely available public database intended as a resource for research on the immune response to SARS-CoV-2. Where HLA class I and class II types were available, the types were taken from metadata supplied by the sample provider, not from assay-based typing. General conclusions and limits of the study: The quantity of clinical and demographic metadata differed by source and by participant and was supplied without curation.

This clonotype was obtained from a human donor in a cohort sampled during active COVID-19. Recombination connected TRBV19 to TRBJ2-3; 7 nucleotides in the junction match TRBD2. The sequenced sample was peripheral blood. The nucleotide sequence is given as TGTGCCAGTAGTGGGGGGGTTCCTAGCACAGATACGCAGTATTTT. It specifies CASSGGVPSTDTQYF.